The rows below give T cell receptor beta chains drawn from one sample of a study of neurological immune-mediated disorders. Via MiXCR, TCRdb re-called the 5' RACE reads, giving one row per CDR3 protein. In the table there are tens of thousands of distinct CDR3 sequences, 7% to 9% of which are singletons. Sequencing used PBMCs. The source of these receptors is a woman aged 40 to 55 in good health. Each CDR3 is given with its conserved first and last residue. Fields, in order: J gene, clone size, D gene, V gene, CDR3 DNA, CDR3 protein. D genes are given only for firm matches. Not all rows give a size; the values are once, few, many and, for expanded clones, a class.

>TRBJ2-1|many|TRBD2|TRBV5-1
TGCGCCAGCAGCAAAGGGCGGTATGACGGGAGGTCTAAGAATGAGCAGTTCTTC
CASSKGRYDGRSKNEQFF
>TRBJ1-5|many|NA|TRBV20-1
TGCAGTGCTAGAGATCTAGTAGGGATTAACAATCAGCCCCAGCATTTT
CSARDLVGINNQPQHF
>TRBJ2-3|many|TRBD2|TRBV9
TGTGCCAGCAGCGGGTTTGGAGCGGGGTCCACAGATACGCAGTATTTT
CASSGFGAGSTDTQYF
>TRBJ2-2|few|NA|TRBV15
TGTGCCACCAGCTGGTACAGAGACACCGGGGAGCTGTTTTTT
CATSWYRDTGELFF
>TRBJ1-5|NA|NA|TRBV6-5
TGTGCCAGCATTTACCCCGACGGCAGCAATCAGCCCCAGCATTTT
CASIYPDGSNQPQHF
>TRBJ2-7|few|NA|TRBV6-2/TRBV6-3
TGTGCCAGCAGTCAAGGGAAAGAGCAGTACTTC
CASSQGKEQYF
>TRBJ2-5|many|TRBD2|TRBV20-1
TGCAGTGCTAGGACGCCGGGGGGGCCGGGGACCCAGTACTTC
CSARTPGGPGTQYF
>TRBJ2-7|NA|NA|TRBV20-1
TGCAGTGCGAGGGACCGATTCTCCTACGAGCAGTACTTC
CSARDRFSYEQYF
>TRBJ1-1|many|NA|TRBV20-1
TGCAGTGCTAGAGTTGAGGCGGGCGTGGGCACTGAAGCTTTCTTT
CSARVEAGVGTEAFF
>TRBJ1-1|NA|NA|TRBV9
TGTGCCAGCAGCGTAGATGGGGAGGGGAACACTGAAGCTTTCTTT
CASSVDGEGNTEAFF
>TRBJ2-1|many|NA|TRBV5-1
TGCGCCAGCAGCCCCCGGCCCAAAGTGCTGGATGAGCAGTTCTTC
CASSPRPKVLDEQFF
>TRBJ2-1|many|TRBD1|TRBV12-3/TRBV12-4
TGTGCCAGCAGATCAGGACAGGAGTTATACAATGAGCAGTTCTTC
CASRSGQELYNEQFF
>TRBJ2-3|many|TRBD2|TRBV6-5
TGTGCCAGCAGGCCACTCGCGGGCGTCGGGGGGACAGATACGCAGTATTTT
CASRPLAGVGGTDTQYF
>TRBJ2-3|NA|NA|TRBV6-2/TRBV6-3
TGTGCCAGCTCCCATAAGGGTAGTGGCACAGATACGCAGTATTTT
CASSHKGSGTDTQYF
>TRBJ2-7|many|TRBD1|TRBV6-2/TRBV6-3
TGTGCCAGCTCCGGACAGGGAAGCTACGAGCAGTACTTC
CASSGQGSYEQYF
>TRBJ1-3|few|NA|TRBV7-9
TGTGCCAGCAGCCAAGACAGTTACTCTGGAAACACCATATATTTT
CASSQDSYSGNTIYF
>TRBJ2-7|NA|TRBD1|TRBV10-1
TGCGCCAGCAGTGAATGGACAGGGGACTACGAGCAGTACTTC
CASSEWTGDYEQYF
>TRBJ1-5|many|NA|TRBV6-4
TGTGCCAGCAGTGAAGCAGGCCATAGCAATCAGCCCCAGCATTTT
CASSEAGHSNQPQHF
>TRBJ1-3|many|NA|TRBV5-1
TGCGCCAGCAGCTTGATCCCCAGCTCTGGAAACACCATATATTTT
CASSLIPSSGNTIYF
>TRBJ2-7|many|NA|TRBV5-1
TGCGCCAGCAGCTTGGATTCCTTCGGGCGGAACCAGCAGTACTTC
CASSLDSFGRNQQYF
>TRBJ2-7|many|NA|TRBV20-1
TGCAGTGCTAGGGGCAGGGTAGGCGAGCAGTACTTC
CSARGRVGEQYF
>TRBJ2-3|many|NA|TRBV4-2
TGTGCCAGCAGCCTGCTAGGTGGTTACACAGATACGCAGTATTTT
CASSLLGGYTDTQYF
>TRBJ1-2|many|NA|TRBV7-2
TGTGCCAGCAGTACGAATCTCGGGACACTCTATGGCTACACCTTC
CASSTNLGTLYGYTF
>TRBJ1-1|many|NA|TRBV5-1
TGCGCCAGCAGCTTGTTACGGGAGAACACTGAAGCTTTCTTT
CASSLLRENTEAFF
>TRBJ1-4|many|NA|TRBV20-1
TGCAGTGCTAGAGAAGAGCCAGCTAATGAAAAACTGTTTTTT
CSAREEPANEKLFF
>TRBJ2-7|many|TRBD1|TRBV6-2/TRBV6-3
TGTGCCAGCACTGTAAGAGGACAGGTCCACGAGCAGTACTTC
CASTVRGQVHEQYF
>TRBJ2-2|many|NA|TRBV20-1
TGCAGTGCTAGTCCCCGGACTGCGAACACCGGGGAGCTGTTTTTT
CSASPRTANTGELFF
>TRBJ1-4|NA|TRBD1|TRBV5-5
TGTGCCAGCAGCGCTCCGGGACAGGGACGCGAAAAACTGTTTTTT
CASSAPGQGREKLFF
>TRBJ2-3|many|TRBD2|TRBV20-1
TGCAGTGCTAGAGATGCGGGGGGTGCAGACTTTACGCAGTATTTT
CSARDAGGADFTQYF
>TRBJ2-2|many|TRBD2|TRBV7-3
TGTGCCAGCAGCTCCGCGGGACTAGCGGACTTAACTAACACCGGGGAGCTGTTTTTT
CASSSAGLADLTNTGELFF
>TRBJ1-4|many|NA|TRBV6-1
TGTGCCAGCAGGGACCGCCAGGGGACTAATGAAAAACTGTTTTTT
CASRDRQGTNEKLFF